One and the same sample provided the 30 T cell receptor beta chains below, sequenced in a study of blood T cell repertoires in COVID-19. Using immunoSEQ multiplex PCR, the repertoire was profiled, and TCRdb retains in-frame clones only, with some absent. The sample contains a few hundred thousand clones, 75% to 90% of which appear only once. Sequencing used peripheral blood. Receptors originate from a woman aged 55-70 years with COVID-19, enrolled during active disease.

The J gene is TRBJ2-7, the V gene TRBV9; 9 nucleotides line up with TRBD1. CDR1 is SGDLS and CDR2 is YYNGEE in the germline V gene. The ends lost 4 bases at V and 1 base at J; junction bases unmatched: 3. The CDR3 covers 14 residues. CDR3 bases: TGTGCCAGCAGCCTGGGGACAGGGTCCTACGAGCAGTACTTC. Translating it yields CASSLGTGSYEQYF. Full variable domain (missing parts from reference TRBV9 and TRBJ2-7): DSGVTQTPKHLITATGQRVTLRCSPRSGDLSVYWYQQSLDQGLQFLIQYYNGEERAKGNILERFSAQQFPDLHSELNLSSLELGDSALYFCASSLGTGSYEQYFGPGTRLTVT.

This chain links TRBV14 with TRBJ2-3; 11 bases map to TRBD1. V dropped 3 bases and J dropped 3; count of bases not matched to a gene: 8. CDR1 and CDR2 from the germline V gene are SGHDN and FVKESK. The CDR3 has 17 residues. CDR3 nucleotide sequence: TGTGCCAGCAGCCACCCCGGGGGACAGGGGGTTACAGATACGCAGTATTTT. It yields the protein CASSHPGGQGVTDTQYF.

The CDR3 spells CASSMGTTTYEQYF. The DNA for the CDR3 is TGTGCCAGTAGTATGGGGACAACAACCTACGAGCAGTACTTC. The gene calls are TRBV19 and TRBJ2-7; maybe TRBD1 (6 bases). Germline CDR1 and CDR2: LNHDA and SQIVND (reference sequence). The germline V and J ends were trimmed by 3 bases and 2 bases, with 11 bases remaining between them. This CDR3 spans 14 amino acids. Using reference TRBV19 and TRBJ2-7 for the parts outside the CDR3, the full variable domain is DGGITQSPKYLFRKEGQNVTLSCEQNLNHDAMYWYRQDPGQGLRLIYYSQIVNDFQKGDIAEGYSVSREKKESFPLTVTSAQKNPTAFYLCASSMGTTTYEQYFGPGTRLTVT.

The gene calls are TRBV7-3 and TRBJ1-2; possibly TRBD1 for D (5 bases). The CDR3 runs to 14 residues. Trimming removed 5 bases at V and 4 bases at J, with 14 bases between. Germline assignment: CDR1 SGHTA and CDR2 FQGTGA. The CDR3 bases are TGTGCCAGCAGCCCCGGGGGACGGACCTATGGCTACACCTTC. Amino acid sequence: CASSPGGRTYGYTF.

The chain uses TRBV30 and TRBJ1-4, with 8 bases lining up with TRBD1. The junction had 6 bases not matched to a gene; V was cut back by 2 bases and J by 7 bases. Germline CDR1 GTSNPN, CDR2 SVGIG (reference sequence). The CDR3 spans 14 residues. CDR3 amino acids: CAWSRARGPEKLFF. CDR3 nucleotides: TGTGCCTGGAGTCGGGCCAGGGGGCCTGAAAAACTGTTTTTT.

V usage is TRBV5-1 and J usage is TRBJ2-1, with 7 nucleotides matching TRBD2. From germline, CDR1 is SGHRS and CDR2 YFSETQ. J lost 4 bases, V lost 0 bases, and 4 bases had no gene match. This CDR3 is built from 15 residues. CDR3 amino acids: CASSLGWRGYNEQFF. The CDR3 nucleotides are TGCGCCAGCAGCTTGGGCTGGCGGGGGTACAATGAGCAGTTCTTC.

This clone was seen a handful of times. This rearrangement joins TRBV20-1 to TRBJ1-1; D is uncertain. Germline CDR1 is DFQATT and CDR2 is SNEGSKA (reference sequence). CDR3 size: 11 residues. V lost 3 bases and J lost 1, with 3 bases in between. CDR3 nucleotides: TGCAGTGCTAGCTGGAACACTGAAGCTTTCTTT. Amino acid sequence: CSASWNTEAFF.

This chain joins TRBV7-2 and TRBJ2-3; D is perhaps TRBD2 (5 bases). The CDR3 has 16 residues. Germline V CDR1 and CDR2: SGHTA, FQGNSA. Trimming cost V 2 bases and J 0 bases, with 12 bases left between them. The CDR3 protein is CASSLIGVASTDTQYF. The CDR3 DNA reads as TGTGCCAGCAGCTTAATCGGGGTCGCTAGCACAGATACGCAGTATTTT.

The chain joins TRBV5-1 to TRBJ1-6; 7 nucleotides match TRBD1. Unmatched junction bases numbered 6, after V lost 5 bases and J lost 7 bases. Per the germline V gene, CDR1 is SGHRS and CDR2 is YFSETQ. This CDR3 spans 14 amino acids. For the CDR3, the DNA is TGCGCCAGCAGGCAGACAGGGATCAATTCACCCCTCCACTTT. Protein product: CASRQTGINSPLHF.

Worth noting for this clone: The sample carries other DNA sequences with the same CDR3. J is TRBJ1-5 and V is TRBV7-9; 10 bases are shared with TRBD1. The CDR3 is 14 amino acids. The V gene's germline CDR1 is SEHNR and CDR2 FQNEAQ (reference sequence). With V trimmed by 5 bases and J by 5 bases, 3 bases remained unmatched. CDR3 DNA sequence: TGTGCCAGCAGCCCAGGGACAGGGGATCAGCCCCAGCATTTT. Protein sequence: CASSPGTGDQPQHF.

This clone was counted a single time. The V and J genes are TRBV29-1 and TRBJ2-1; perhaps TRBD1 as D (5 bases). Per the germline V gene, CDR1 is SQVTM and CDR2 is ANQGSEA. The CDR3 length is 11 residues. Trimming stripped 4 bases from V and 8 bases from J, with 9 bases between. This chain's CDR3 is CSVAGFDEQFF. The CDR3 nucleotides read TGCAGCGTTGCAGGGTTCGATGAGCAGTTCTTC.

The CDR3 loop reads CASPDSQLPSYEQYF. CDR3 nucleotide sequence: TGCGCCAGCCCGGACAGCCAGTTACCCTCCTACGAGCAGTACTTC. V usage is TRBV23-1 and J usage is TRBJ2-7, with D possibly matching TRBD1 (6 bases). TRBV23-1 is noted as an ORF with a role that remains uncertain. The germline V and J ends were trimmed by 8 bases and 0 bases, with 17 bases remaining between them. The CDR3 extends over 15 amino acids.

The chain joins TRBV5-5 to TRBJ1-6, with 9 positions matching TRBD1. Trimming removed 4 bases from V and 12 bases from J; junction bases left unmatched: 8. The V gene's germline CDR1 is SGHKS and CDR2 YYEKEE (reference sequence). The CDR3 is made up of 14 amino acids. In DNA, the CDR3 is TGTGCCAGCAGCCCCGGGACAGGGATGATACCCCTCCACTTT. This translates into CASSPGTGMIPLHF.

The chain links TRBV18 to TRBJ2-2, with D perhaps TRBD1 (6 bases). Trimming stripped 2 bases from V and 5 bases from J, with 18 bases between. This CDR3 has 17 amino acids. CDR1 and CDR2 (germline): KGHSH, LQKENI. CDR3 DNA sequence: TGTGCCAGCTCACCAGTTTTGAAGAACAGGGTAACCGGGGAGCTGTTTTTT. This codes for CASSPVLKNRVTGELFF.

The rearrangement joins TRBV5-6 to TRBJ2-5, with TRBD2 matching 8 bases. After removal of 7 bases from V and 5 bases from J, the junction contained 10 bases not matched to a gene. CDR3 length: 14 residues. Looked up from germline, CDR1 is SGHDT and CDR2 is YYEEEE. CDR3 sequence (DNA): TGTGCCAGCTTGGTGCGGGGGGTATGGGAGACCCAGTACTTC. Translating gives CASLVRGVWETQYF.

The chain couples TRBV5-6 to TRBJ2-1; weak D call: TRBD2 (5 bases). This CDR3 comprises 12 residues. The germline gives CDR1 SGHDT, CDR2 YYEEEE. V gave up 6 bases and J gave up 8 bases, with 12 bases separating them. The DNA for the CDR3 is TGTGCCAGCAAACTGGAGAGGGATGAGCAGTTCTTC. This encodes CASKLERDEQFF.

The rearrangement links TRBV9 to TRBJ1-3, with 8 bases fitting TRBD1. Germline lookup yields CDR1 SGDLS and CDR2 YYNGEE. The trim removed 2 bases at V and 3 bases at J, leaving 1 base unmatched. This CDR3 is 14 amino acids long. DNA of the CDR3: TGTGCCAGCAGCGTGACAGGGGTTGGAAACACCATATATTTT. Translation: CASSVTGVGNTIYF.

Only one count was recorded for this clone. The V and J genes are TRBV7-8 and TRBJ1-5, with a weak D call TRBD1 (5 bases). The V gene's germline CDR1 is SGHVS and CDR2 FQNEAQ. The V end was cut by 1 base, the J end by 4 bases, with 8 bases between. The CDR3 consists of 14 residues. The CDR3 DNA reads TGTGCCAGCAGCTTAGACAGGCCTAATCAGCCCCAGCATTTT. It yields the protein CASSLDRPNQPQHF.

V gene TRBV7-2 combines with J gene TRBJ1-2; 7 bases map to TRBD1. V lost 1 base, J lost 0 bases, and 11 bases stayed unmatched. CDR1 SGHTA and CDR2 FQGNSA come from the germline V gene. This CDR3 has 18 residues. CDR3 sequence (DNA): TGTGCCAGCAGCTTAGTGTCCGGGACAGTCTTAGCTAACTATGGCTACACCTTC. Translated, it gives CASSLVSGTVLANYGYTF.

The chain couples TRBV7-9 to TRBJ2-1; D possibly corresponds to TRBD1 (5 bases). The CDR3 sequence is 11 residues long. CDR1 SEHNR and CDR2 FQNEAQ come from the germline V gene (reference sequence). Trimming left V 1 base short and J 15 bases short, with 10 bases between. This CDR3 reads CASSLEGDRFF. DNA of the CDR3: TGTGCCAGCAGCTTAGAAGGGGATCGGTTCTTC.

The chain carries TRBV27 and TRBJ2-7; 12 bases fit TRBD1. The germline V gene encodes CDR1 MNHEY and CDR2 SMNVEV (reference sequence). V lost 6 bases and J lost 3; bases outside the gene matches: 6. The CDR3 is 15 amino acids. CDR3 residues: CASRPGTGGFYEQYF. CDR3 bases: TGTGCCAGCAGACCTGGGACAGGGGGCTTCTACGAGCAGTACTTC.

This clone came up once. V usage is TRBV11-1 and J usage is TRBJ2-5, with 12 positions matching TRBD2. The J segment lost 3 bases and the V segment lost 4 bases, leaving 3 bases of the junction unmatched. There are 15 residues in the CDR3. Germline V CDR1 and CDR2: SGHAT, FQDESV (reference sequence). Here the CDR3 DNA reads TGTGCCAGCAGCTACAGACTAGCGGGGGAAGAGACCCAGTACTTC. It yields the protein CASSYRLAGEETQYF. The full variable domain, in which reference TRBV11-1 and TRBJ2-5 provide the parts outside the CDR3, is EAEVAQSPRYKITEKSQAVAFWCDPISGHATLYWYRQILGQGPELLVQFQDESVVDDSQLPKDRFSAERLKGVDSTLKIQPAELGDSAMYLCASSYRLAGEETQYFGPGTRLLVL.

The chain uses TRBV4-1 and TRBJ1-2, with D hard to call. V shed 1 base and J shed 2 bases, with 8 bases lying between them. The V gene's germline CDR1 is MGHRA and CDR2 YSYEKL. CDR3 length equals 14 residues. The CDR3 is CASSQVSVNYGYTF. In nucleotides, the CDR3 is TGCGCCAGCAGCCAAGTTTCAGTGAACTATGGCTACACCTTC.

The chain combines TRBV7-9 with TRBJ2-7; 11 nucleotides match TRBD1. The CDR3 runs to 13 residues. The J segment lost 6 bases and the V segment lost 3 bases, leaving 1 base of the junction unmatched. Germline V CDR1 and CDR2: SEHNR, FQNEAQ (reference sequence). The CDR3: CASSFGTGGEQYF. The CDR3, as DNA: TGTGCCAGCAGCTTCGGGACAGGGGGCGAGCAGTACTTC.

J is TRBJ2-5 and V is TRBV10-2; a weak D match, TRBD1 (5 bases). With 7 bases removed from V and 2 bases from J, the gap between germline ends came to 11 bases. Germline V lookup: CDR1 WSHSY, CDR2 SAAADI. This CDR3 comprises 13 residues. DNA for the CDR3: TGCGCCAGCAAAGGCAGGGCTCAAGAGACCCAGTACTTC. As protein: CASKGRAQETQYF.

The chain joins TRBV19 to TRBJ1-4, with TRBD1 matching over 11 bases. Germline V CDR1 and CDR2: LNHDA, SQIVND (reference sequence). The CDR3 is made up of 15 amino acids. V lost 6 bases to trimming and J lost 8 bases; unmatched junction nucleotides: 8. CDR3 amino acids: CASRRGQGAREKLFF. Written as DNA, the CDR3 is TGTGCCAGTAGACGCGGACAGGGGGCGCGGGAAAAACTGTTTTTT.

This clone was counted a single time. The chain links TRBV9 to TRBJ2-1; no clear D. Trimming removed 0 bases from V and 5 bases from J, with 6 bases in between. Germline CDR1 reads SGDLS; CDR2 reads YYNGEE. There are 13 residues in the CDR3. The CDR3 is CASSVDYDNEQFF. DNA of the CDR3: TGTGCCAGCAGCGTAGACTACGACAATGAGCAGTTCTTC.

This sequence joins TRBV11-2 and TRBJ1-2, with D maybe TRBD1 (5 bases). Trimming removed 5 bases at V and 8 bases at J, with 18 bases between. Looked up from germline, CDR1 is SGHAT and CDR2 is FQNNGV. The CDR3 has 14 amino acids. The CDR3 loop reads CASSPAGPREGYTF. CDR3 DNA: TGTGCCAGCAGCCCCGCAGGGCCCCGGGAGGGCTACACCTTC.

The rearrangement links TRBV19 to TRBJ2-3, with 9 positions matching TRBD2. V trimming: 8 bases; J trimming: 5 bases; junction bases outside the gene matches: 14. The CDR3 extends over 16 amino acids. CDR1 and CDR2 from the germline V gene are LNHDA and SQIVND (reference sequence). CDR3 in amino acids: CASAPPWAGGGDTQYF. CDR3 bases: TGTGCCAGTGCCCCGCCCTGGGCGGGGGGGGGAGATACGCAGTATTTT.

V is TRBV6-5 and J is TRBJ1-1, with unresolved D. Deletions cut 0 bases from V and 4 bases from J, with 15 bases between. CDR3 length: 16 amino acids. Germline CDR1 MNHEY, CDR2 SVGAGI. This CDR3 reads CASSYSSYSPGTEAFF. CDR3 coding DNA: TGTGCCAGCAGTTACTCATCGTACTCCCCGGGCACTGAAGCTTTCTTT.